The 22 T cell receptor beta chains presented below share a single source sample, sequenced in a study of OX40 agonist ivuxolimab in advanced cancers. The assay was immunoSEQ multiplex PCR, and TCRdb's table has in-frame clones only and misses some. Found here are 55,000 to 75,000 clones, roughly 84% of them singletons; the top ten hold 1.1%. The source was CD4+ or CD8+ T cells sorted from blood, collected in a trial of the OX40 agonist ivuxolimab. The origin of the receptors is an adult with an advanced solid tumor such as melanoma, head and neck, liver or kidney cancer.

This chain connects TRBV18 to TRBJ2-7; D is ambiguous. This CDR3 contains 14 residues. Germline-derived CDR1 and CDR2 are KGHSH and LQKENI. V was trimmed by 6 bases and J by 2 bases, leaving 14 bases between them. CDR3 bases: TGTGCCAGCTCTCCGAAATCTCCACCCTACGAGCAGTACTTC. Its protein product is CASSPKSPPYEQYF. The whole variable domain, remainder taken from reference TRBV18 and TRBJ2-7, is NAGVMQNPRHLVRRRGQEARLRCSPMKGHSHVYWYRQLPEEGLKFMVYLQKENIIDESGMPKERFSAEFPKEGPSILRIQQVVRGDSAAYFCASSPKSPPYEQYFGPGTRLTVT.

CDR3 sequence (DNA): TGTGCCACCAGCAGACGATCTGGGAATGGGTACCAAGAGACCCAGTACTTC. Translating gives CATSRRSGNGYQETQYF. The J gene is TRBJ2-5, the V gene TRBV15, with unresolved D. With 2 bases removed from V and 0 bases from J, the gap between germline ends came to 16 bases. Germline-derived CDR1 and CDR2 are LNHNV and YYDKDF (reference sequence). The CDR3 has 17 residues.

The genes are TRBV29-1 and TRBJ2-5; tentatively, D is TRBD2 (5 bases). Trimming left V 3 bases short and J 4 bases short, with 9 bases between. CDR1 SQVTM and CDR2 ANQGSEA come from the germline V gene. The CDR3 is 12 amino acids. The CDR3 DNA is TGCAGCGTTGACTCGGGGTTAGAGACCCAGTACTTC. Translating gives CSVDSGLETQYF.

The gene calls are TRBV27 and TRBJ1-2; TRBD1 agrees at 11 bases. Germline trimming cut 3 bases from V and 4 bases from J; bases unmatched to any gene: 7. Looked up from germline, CDR1 is MNHEY and CDR2 is SMNVEV (reference sequence). The CDR3 length is 16 residues. The CDR3 loop reads CASSLGGGQGVYGYTF. The CDR3 DNA reads as TGTGCCAGCAGTTTGGGTGGGGGACAGGGGGTCTATGGCTACACCTTC.

The gene calls are TRBV28 and TRBJ2-1; the D is unclear. Per the germline V gene, CDR1 is MDHEN and CDR2 is SYDVKM. V was trimmed by 2 bases and J by 10 bases, leaving 3 bases between them. The CDR3 loop spans 10 amino acids. CDR3 bases: TGTGCCAGCAGTTTAAGGGAGCAGTTCTTC. This encodes CASSLREQFF. The entire variable domain, with the rest obtained from reference TRBV28 and TRBJ2-1, is as follows: DVKVTQSSRYLVKRTGEKVFLECVQDMDHENMFWYRQDPGLGLRLIYFSYDVKMKEKGDIPEGYSVSREKKERFSLILESASTNQTSMYLCASSLREQFFGPGTRLTVL.

CDR3 amino acids: CASSDRGGSYEQYF. The CDR3 nucleotides are TGCGCCAGCAGTGATAGGGGCGGCTCCTACGAGCAGTACTTC. This chain joins TRBV10-1 and TRBJ2-7; D is possibly TRBD1 (5 bases). V gave up 3 bases and J gave up 0 bases, with 9 bases separating them. This CDR3 comprises 14 residues. Germline CDR1 reads WNHNN; CDR2 reads SYGVQD (reference sequence).

V gene TRBV15 combines with J gene TRBJ1-2; D possibly corresponds to TRBD1 (5 bases). The CDR3 has 17 residues. The V gene's germline CDR1 is LNHNV and CDR2 YYDKDF (reference sequence). V was clipped by 0 bases and J by 4 bases, with 18 bases between them. The CDR3 nucleotides are TGTGCCACCAGCAGAGATGGTTCGGGGGTTCTCAGCTATGGCTACACCTTC. Encoded protein: CATSRDGSGVLSYGYTF. The whole variable domain, filled in from reference TRBV15 and TRBJ1-2, reads DAMVIQNPRYQVTQFGKPVTLSCSQTLNHNVMYWYQQKSSQAPKLLFHYYDKDFNNEADTPDNFQSRRPNTSFCFLDIRSPGLGDTAMYLCATSRDGSGVLSYGYTFGSGTRLTVV.

The rearrangement joins TRBV19 to TRBJ1-2; weak D call: TRBD1 (5 bases). The germline V gene encodes CDR1 LNHDA and CDR2 SQIVND (reference sequence). The CDR3 is 15 amino acids. The V end was cut by 4 bases, the J end by 2 bases, with 14 bases between. The CDR3 loop reads CASSTHGGANYGYTF. The DNA of the CDR3 is TGTGCCAGTAGTACTCACGGGGGTGCAAACTATGGCTACACCTTC.

The rearrangement joins TRBV6-5 to TRBJ1-1; D remains unclear. V lost 2 bases and J lost 1, with 11 bases in between. Germline loops: CDR1 MNHEY, CDR2 SVGAGI. The length of the CDR3 is 15 residues. The CDR3 loop is CASSYIGPSNTEAFF. Written as DNA, the CDR3 is TGTGCCAGCAGTTACATCGGACCTTCGAACACTGAAGCTTTCTTT.

The chain has TRBV6-5 and TRBJ1-3, with a tentative D call TRBD1 (5 bases). The V and J ends lost 0 bases and 4 bases respectively, with 7 bases between them. The germline CDR1 and CDR2 sequences are MNHEY and SVGAGI. CDR3 size: 14 residues. CDR3 DNA sequence: TGTGCCAGCAGTTACTCGGACAAAGGAAACACCATATATTTT. It translates to CASSYSDKGNTIYF.

The V gene is TRBV6-1, the J gene TRBJ2-3; possible D gene TRBD2, 6 bases. With 6 bases removed from V and 2 bases from J, the gap between germline ends came to 12 bases. The CDR3 contains 14 residues. Germline lookup yields CDR1 MNHNS and CDR2 SASEGT. The CDR3 region is CASREGPTTDTQYF. The CDR3 nucleotides are TGTGCCAGCAGGGAGGGACCTACCACAGATACGCAGTATTTT.

CDR3 DNA sequence: TGTGCCACCAGCAGAGATAGGTGGACTGAAGCTTTCTTT. It encodes CATSRDRWTEAFF. The chain links TRBV15 to TRBJ1-1; D uncertain. Germline values: CDR1 LNHNV, CDR2 YYDKDF (reference sequence). The CDR3 has 13 residues. V was pared by 0 bases and J by 5 bases, with 7 bases between.

This clone was seen once. CDR3 in DNA: TGTGCCAGCAGCTTGCCAGCGTCCTACGAGCAGTACTTC. Protein sequence: CASSLPASYEQYF. The chain joins TRBV5-4 to TRBJ2-7; unclear D gene. The ends were cut back, 1 base at V and 1 base at J, with 6 bases in the middle. The germline V gene encodes CDR1 SGHNT and CDR2 YYREEE (reference sequence). The CDR3 contains 13 residues. Using reference TRBV5-4 and TRBJ2-7 for the parts outside the CDR3, the full variable domain is ETGVTQSPTHLIKTRGQQVTLRCSSQSGHNTVSWYQQALGQGPQFIFQYYREEENGRGNFPPRFSGLQFPNYSSELNVNALELDDSALYLCASSLPASYEQYFGPGTRLTVT.

The chain carries TRBV6-6 and TRBJ1-6, with 9 bases that match TRBD1. Germline V gene lookup returns CDR1 MNHNY and CDR2 SVGAGI (reference sequence). Trimming at V came to 6 bases and at J to 9 bases, leaving 6 bases not matched to a gene. The CDR3 consists of 14 residues. This CDR3 reads CASRNDRGSSPLHF. The CDR3 bases are TGTGCCAGCAGGAACGACAGGGGGAGTTCACCCCTCCACTTT.

The V and J genes are TRBV6-5 and TRBJ1-1; possible D gene TRBD1, 5 bases. Germline lookup yields CDR1 MNHEY and CDR2 SVGAGI. V shed 4 bases and J shed 5 bases, with 17 bases lying between them. The CDR3 length is 15 residues. The CDR3 nucleotides are TGTGCCAGCAGTTTACTTGCAACGGGGGAGACTGAAGCTTTCTTT. As protein: CASSLLATGETEAFF.

This chain joins TRBV7-7 and TRBJ2-2; D possibly uses TRBD1 or TRBD2 (5 bases each). Germline CDR1 is SSHAT and CDR2 is FNYEAQ (reference sequence). V was shortened by 1 base and J by 0 bases, with 6 bases between the two germline ends. CDR3 size: 15 residues. CDR3 in DNA: TGTGCCAGCAGCTTAGGGGGACCGAACACCGGGGAGCTGTTTTTT. It codes for CASSLGGPNTGELFF.

This clone turned up a few times. V usage is TRBV7-2 and J usage is TRBJ1-6; no clear D. Germline CDR1 SGHTA, CDR2 FQGNSA. This CDR3 contains 14 residues. V was shortened by 5 bases and J by 10 bases, with 15 bases between the two germline ends. The CDR3 is CASSPRRDGSPLHF. In DNA, the CDR3 is TGTGCCAGCAGCCCAAGGAGGGATGGGTCACCCCTCCACTTT.

The chain recombines TRBV7-2 with TRBJ1-3; a possible D gene is TRBD1 (5 bases). The CDR3 runs 15 residues. Germline V gene sequence: CDR1 SGHTA, CDR2 FQGNSA. The germline V and J ends were trimmed by 5 bases and 2 bases, with 13 bases remaining between them. This CDR3 is CASSPRDLTGNTIYF. The CDR3 DNA reads as TGTGCCAGCAGCCCGAGGGACTTGACTGGAAACACCATATATTTT.

The sample holds a few counts of this clone. This chain uses TRBV11-2 with TRBJ1-2; D ambiguous. Trimming cost V 1 base and J 2 bases, with 14 bases left between them. This CDR3 contains 16 residues. Germline assignment: CDR1 SGHAT and CDR2 FQNNGV. DNA for the CDR3: TGTGCCAGCAGCTTAGGTAGCAGTTGGGGAAACTATGGCTACACCTTC. Encoded protein: CASSLGSSWGNYGYTF.

V and J are TRBV6-5 and TRBJ1-2; 7 nucleotides match TRBD1. Germline CDR1 and CDR2: MNHEY and SVGAGI. The CDR3 has 14 residues. Losses at the gene ends were 0 bases for V and 7 bases for J; bases not matched to a gene: 5. As DNA, the CDR3 is TGTGCCAGCAGTTACTCTGCAGGGGGTTTTGGCTACACCTTC. Encoded protein: CASSYSAGGFGYTF.

V gene TRBV4-1 combines with J gene TRBJ1-1; no firm D call. Trimming cost V 1 base and J 7 bases, with 13 bases left between them. There are 14 residues in the CDR3. CDR1 is MGHRA and CDR2 is YSYEKL in the germline V gene. CDR3 protein: CASSQVGGKVEAFF. CDR3 sequence (DNA): TGCGCCAGCAGCCAAGTCGGCGGTAAGGTTGAAGCTTTCTTT.

The J gene is TRBJ1-3, the V gene TRBV5-1, with no clear D. With 5 bases removed from V and 0 bases from J, the gap between germline ends came to 9 bases. This CDR3 is 14 amino acids long. Germline CDR1 reads SGHRS; CDR2 reads YFSETQ. CDR3 coding DNA: TGCGCCAGCAGGGTCCCAGGCTCTGGAAACACCATATATTTT. As protein: CASRVPGSGNTIYF.